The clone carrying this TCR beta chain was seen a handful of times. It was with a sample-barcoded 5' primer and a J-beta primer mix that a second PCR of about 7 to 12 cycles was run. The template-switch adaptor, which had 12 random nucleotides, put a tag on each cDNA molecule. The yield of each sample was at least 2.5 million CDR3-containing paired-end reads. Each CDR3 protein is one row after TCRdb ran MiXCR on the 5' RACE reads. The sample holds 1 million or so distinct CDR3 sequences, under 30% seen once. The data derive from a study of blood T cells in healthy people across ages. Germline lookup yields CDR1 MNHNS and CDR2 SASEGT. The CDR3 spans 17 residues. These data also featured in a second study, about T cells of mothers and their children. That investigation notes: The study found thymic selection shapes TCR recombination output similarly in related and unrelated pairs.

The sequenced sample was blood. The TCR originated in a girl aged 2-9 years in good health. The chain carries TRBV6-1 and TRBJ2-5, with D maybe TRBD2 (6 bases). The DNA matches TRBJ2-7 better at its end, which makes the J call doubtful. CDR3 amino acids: CASSAGLGHRASYEQYF. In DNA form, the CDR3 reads TGTGCCAGCAGTGCGGGACTCGGACACCGTGCCTCCTACGAGCAGTACTTC.